This TCR beta chain was obtained from a study of blood T cell repertoires in COVID-19. As for the study in general: T cells, B-cell-depleted T cells, or PBMCs supplied cDNA or gDNA.

Profiled with immunoSEQ multiplex PCR; TCRdb holds only in-frame clones, not every one. This sample has more than 65,000 clones, with around 88% found just once. This clone appeared a few times. Relative to the germline gene, one junction end is altered; a read error may explain this. The source material was peripheral blood. The TCR originated in a man aged 50 to 60 with active COVID-19.

The CDR3 sequence is CASSLRTGTVGHTF. Here the CDR3 DNA reads TGCGCCAGCAGCTTGAGGACAGGGACCGTTGGCCACACCTTC. J is TRBJ1-2 and V is TRBV5-1; TRBD1 matches 8 bases. The CDR3 is made up of 14 amino acids. Looked up from germline, CDR1 is SGHRS and CDR2 is YFSETQ.